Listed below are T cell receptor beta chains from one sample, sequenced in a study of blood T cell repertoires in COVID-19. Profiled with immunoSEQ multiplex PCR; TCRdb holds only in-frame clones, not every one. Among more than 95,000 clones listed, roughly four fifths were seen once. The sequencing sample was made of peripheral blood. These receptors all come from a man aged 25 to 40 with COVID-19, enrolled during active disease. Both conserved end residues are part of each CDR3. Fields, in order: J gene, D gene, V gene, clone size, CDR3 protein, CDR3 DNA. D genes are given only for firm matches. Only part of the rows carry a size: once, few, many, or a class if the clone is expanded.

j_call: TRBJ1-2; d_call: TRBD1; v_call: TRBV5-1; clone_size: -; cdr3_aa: CASTSSRQGHGYTF; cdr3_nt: TGCGCCAGCACTTCTTCCCGACAGGGACATGGCTACACCTTC
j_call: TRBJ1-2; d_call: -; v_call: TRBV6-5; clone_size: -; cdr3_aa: CASRNYPEDYGYTF; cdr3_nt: TGTGCCAGCAGGAACTACCCCGAGGACTATGGCTACACCTTC
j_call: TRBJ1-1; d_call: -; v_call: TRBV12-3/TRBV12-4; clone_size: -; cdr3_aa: CASSLGGVTEAFF; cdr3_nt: TGTGCCAGCAGTTTAGGGGGGGTCACTGAAGCTTTCTTT
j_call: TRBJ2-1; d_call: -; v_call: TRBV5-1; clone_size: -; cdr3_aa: CASSSTTTNEQFF; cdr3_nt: TGCGCCAGCAGCTCCACCACGACAAATGAGCAGTTCTTC
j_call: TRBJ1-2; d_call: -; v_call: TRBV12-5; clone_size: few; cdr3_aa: CASGLGETPRAF; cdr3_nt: TGTGCTAGCGGCTTGGGGGAGACCCCAAGGGCCTTC
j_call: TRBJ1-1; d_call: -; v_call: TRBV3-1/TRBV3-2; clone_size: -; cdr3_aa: CASSQVGEDTEAFF; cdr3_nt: TGTGCCAGCAGCCAAGTAGGGGAGGACACTGAAGCTTTCTTT
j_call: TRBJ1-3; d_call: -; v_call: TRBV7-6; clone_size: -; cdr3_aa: CASSRSQGFLSGNTIYF; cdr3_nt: TGTGCCAGCAGCCGCTCCCAGGGATTTCTCTCTGGAAACACCATATATTTT
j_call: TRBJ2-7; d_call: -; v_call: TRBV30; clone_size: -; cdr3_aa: CAWSELTASYEQYF; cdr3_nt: TGTGCCTGGAGCGAATTGACAGCCTCCTACGAGCAGTACTTC
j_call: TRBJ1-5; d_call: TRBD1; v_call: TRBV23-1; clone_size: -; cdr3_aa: CASSHPAIQGAFGNQPQHF; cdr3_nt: TGCGCCAGCAGTCACCCCGCGATACAGGGGGCGTTCGGCAATCAGCCCCAGCATTTT
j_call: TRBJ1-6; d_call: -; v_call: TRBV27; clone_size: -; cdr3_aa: CASRPDPDRYNSPLHF; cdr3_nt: TGTGCCAGCAGACCCGACCCGGACAGATATAATTCACCCCTCCACTTT
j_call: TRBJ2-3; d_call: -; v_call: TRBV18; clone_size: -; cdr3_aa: CASSPGSADTQYF; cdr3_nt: TGTGCCAGCTCACCCGGGTCGGCAGATACGCAGTATTTT
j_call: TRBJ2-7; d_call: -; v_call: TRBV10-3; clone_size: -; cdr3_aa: CAISDRDSYEQYF; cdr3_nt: TGTGCCATCAGTGATCGGGACTCCTACGAGCAGTACTTC
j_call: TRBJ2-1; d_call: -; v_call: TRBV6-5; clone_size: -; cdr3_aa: CASTRGASRYNEQFF; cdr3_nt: TGTGCCAGCACCCGGGGGGCTAGTCGGTACAATGAGCAGTTCTTC
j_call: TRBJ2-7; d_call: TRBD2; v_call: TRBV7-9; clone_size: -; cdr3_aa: CASSLGNGGRDYEQYF; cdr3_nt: TGTGCCAGCAGCTTAGGAAACGGCGGGAGGGACTACGAGCAGTACTTC
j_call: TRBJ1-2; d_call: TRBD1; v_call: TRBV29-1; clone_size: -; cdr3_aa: CSGQGANGYTF; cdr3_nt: TGCAGCGGACAGGGGGCCAATGGCTACACCTTC
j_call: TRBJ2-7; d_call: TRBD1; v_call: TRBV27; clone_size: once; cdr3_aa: CASSLPGQGIYEQYF; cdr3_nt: TGTGCCAGCAGTTTGCCGGGACAGGGTATTTACGAGCAGTACTTC
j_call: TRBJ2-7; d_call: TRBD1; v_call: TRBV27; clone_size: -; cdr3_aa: CASSPLGQGDRSYEQYF; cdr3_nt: TGTGCCAGCAGTCCCCTCGGACAGGGGGATAGGTCCTACGAGCAGTACTTC
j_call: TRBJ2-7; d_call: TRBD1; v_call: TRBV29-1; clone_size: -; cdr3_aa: CSVEDPDRFYEQYF; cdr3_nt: TGCAGCGTTGAAGATCCGGACAGGTTCTACGAGCAGTACTTC
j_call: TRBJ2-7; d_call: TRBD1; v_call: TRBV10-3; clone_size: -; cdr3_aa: CAAGWGTGTYEQYF; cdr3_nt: TGTGCCGCTGGATGGGGGACAGGGACCTACGAGCAGTACTTC
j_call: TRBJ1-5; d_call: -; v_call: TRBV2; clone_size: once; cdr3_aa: CASSVRGTNQPQHF; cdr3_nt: TGTGCCAGCAGCGTCCGAGGTACTAATCAGCCCCAGCATTTT
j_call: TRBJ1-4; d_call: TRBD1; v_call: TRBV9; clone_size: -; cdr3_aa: CASSWDRDATNEKLFF; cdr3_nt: TGTGCCAGCAGCTGGGACAGGGATGCAACTAATGAAAAACTGTTTTTT
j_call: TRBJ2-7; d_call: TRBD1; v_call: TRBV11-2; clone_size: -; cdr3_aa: CASSLTGGEQYF; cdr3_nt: TGTGCCAGCAGCTTGACAGGGGGCGAGCAGTACTTC
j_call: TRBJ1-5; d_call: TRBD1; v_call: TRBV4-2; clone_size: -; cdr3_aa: CASSQDETGGSNQPQHF; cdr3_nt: TGTGCCAGCAGCCAAGATGAAACAGGGGGTAGCAATCAGCCCCAGCATTTT
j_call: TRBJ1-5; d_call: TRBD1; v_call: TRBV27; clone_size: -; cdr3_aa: CASSLTGGDQPQHF; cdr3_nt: TGTGCCAGCAGTCTGACAGGGGGCGATCAGCCCCAGCATTTT
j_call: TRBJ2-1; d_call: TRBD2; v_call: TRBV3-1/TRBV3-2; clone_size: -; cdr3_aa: CASSHNQREWQFF; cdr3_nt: TGTGCCAGCAGCCATAACCAGCGGGAGTGGCAGTTCTTC
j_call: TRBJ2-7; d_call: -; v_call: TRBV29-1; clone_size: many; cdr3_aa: CSVVRERPYEQYF; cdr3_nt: TGCAGCGTTGTCCGGGAGAGGCCCTACGAGCAGTACTTC
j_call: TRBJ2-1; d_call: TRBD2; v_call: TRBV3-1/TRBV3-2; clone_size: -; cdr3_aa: CASSQTSGDYNEQFF; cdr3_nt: TGTGCCAGCAGCCAGACTAGCGGGGACTACAATGAGCAGTTCTTC
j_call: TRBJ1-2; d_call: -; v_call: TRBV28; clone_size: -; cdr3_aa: CASSFGGRWTNYGYTF; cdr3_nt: TGTGCCAGCAGTTTTGGCGGCCGCTGGACTAACTATGGCTACACCTTC
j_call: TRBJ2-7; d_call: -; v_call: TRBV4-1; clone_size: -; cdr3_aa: CASSQIWAFSGDPEQYF; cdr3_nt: TGCGCCAGCAGCCAAATTTGGGCCTTTAGCGGTGATCCCGAGCAGTACTTC
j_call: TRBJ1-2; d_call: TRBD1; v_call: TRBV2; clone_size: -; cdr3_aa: CASSALGPSGGGYGYTF; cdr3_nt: TGTGCCAGCAGTGCCCTAGGGCCCTCAGGGGGCGGCTATGGCTACACCTTC
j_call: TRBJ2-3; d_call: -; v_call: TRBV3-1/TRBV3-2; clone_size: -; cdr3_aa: CASSQVSAGTSTDTQYF; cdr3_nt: TGTGCCAGCAGCCAAGTGTCGGCAGGGACTAGCACAGATACGCAGTATTTT
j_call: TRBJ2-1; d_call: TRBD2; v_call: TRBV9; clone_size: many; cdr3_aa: CASSGPLNLAGRNEQFF; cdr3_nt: TGTGCCAGCAGCGGACCCCTTAATCTAGCGGGAAGAAATGAGCAGTTCTTC
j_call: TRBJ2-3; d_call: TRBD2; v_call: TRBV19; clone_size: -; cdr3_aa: CASSPSGRAPGADTQYF; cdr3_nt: TGTGCCAGTAGTCCTAGCGGGAGGGCCCCCGGCGCAGATACGCAGTATTTT
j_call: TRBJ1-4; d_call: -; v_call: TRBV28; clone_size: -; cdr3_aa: CASSLGMGRFSNEKLFF; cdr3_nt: TGTGCCAGCAGCCTAGGAATGGGGAGGTTCTCTAATGAAAAACTGTTTTTT
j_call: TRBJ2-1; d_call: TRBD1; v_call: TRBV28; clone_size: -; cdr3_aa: CASTRQGRDEQFF; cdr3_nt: TGTGCCAGCACCCGACAGGGACGCGATGAGCAGTTCTTC
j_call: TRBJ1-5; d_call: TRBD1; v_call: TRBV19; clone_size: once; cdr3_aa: CASGQGLGQPQHF; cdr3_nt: TGTGCCAGTGGACAGGGTCTGGGTCAGCCCCAGCATTTT
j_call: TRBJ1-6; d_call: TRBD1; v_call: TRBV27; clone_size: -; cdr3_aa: CASSLVDRANSPLHF; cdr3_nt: TGTGCCAGCAGTTTAGTGGACAGGGCGAATTCACCCCTCCACTTT
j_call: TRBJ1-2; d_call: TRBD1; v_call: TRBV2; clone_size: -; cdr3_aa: CASSAFSGGGYGYTF; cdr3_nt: TGTGCCAGCAGCGCCTTTTCAGGGGGCGGCTATGGCTACACCTTC
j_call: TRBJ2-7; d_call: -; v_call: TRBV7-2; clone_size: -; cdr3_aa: CASSLAGGLYEQYF; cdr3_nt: TGTGCCAGCAGCTTAGCGGGGGGGCTCTACGAGCAGTACTTC
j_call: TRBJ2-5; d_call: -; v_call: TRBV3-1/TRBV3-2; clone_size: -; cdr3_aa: CASSQASWVNGYQETQYF; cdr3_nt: TGTGCCAGCAGCCAAGCGAGCTGGGTGAACGGGTACCAAGAGACCCAGTACTTC
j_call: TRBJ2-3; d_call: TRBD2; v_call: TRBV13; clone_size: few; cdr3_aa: CASSSRTSGSVDTQYF; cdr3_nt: TGTGCCAGCAGCTCCCGGACTAGCGGGAGTGTAGATACGCAGTATTTT
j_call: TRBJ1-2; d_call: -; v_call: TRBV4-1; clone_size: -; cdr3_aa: CASSQAQGPHGYTF; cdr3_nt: TGCGCCAGCAGCCAGGCACAGGGCCCCCATGGCTACACCTTC
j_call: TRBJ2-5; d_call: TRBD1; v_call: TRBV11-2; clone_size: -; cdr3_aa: CASSLGQGSRETQYF; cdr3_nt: TGTGCCAGCAGCTTAGGACAGGGTAGTCGAGAGACCCAGTACTTC
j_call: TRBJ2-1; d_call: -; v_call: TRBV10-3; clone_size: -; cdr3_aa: CAIRGPGYEQFF; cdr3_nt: TGTGCCATCAGGGGGCCGGGTTATGAGCAGTTCTTC